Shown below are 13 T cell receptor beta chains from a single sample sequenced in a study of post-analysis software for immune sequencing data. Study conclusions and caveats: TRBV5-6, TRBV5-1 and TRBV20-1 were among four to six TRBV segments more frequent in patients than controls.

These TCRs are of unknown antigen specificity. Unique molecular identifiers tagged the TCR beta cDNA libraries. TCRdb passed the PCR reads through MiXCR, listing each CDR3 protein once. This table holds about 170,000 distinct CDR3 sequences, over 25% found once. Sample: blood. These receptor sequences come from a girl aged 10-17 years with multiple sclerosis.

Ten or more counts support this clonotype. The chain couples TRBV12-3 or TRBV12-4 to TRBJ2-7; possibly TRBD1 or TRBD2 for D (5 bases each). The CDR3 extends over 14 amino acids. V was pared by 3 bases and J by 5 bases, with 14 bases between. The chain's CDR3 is CASSFSIGANEQYF. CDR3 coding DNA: TGTGCCAGCAGTTTTTCCATCGGGGCTAACGAGCAGTACTTC.

The CDR3 DNA sequence: TGTGCCAGCCCCGAAGGGGCAGGGTCAAGGAGTGGCTACACCTTC. It translates to CASPEGAGSRSGYTF. The chain is built from TRBV2 and TRBJ1-2; a weak D match, TRBD1 (5 bases). Germline V gene sequence: CDR1 SNHLY, CDR2 FYNNEI. The CDR3 extends over 15 amino acids. Trimming pared 8 bases from V and 7 bases from J, leaving 23 bases between.

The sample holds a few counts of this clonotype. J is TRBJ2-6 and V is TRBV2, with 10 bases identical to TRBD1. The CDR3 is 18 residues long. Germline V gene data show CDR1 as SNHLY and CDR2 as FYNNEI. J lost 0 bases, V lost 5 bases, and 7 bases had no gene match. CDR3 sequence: CASSSGQGVFSGANVLTF. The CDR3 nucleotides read TGTGCCAGCAGTTCCGGACAGGGGGTTTTCTCTGGGGCCAACGTCCTGACTTTC. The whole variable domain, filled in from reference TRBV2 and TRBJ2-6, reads EPEVTQTPSHQVTQMGQEVILRCVPISNHLYFYWYRQILGQKVEFLVSFYNNEISEKSEIFDDQFSVERPDGSNFTLKIRSTKLEDSAMYFCASSSGQGVFSGANVLTFGAGSRLTVL.

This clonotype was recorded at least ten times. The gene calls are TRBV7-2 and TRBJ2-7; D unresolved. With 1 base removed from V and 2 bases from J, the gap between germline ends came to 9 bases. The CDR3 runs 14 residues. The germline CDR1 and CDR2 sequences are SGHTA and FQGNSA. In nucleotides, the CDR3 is TGTGCCAGCAGCTTAGAGGCAGTTACCTACGAGCAGTACTTC. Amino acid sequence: CASSLEAVTYEQYF. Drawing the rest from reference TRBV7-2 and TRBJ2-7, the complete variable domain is GAGVSQSPSNKVTEKGKDVELRCDPISGHTALYWYRQSLGQGLEFLIYFQGNSAPDKSGLPSDRFSAERTGGSVSTLTIQRTQQEDSAVYLCASSLEAVTYEQYFGPGTRLTVT.

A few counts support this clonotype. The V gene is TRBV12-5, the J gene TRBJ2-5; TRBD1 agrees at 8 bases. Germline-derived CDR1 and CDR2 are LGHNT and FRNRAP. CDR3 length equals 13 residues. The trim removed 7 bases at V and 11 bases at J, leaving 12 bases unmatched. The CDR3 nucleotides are TGTGCTAGTGTAGGGCCCCAGGGGGCGAAACAGTACTTC. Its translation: CASVGPQGAKQYF.

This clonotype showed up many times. The CDR3 coding sequence is TGCGCCAGCAGCTTGGGTGGGAATATCTACAATGAGCAGTTCTTC. This encodes CASSLGGNIYNEQFF. V gene TRBV5-1 combines with J gene TRBJ2-1, with D hard to call. Germline assignment: CDR1 SGHRS and CDR2 YFSETQ. This CDR3 spans 15 amino acids. V was cut by 0 bases and J by 3 bases, with 10 bases left in between. The complete variable domain, with remaining parts taken from reference TRBV5-1 and TRBJ2-1, reads KAGVTQTPRYLIKTRGQQVTLSCSPISGHRSVSWYQQTPGQGLQFLFEYFSETQRNKGNFPGRFSGRQFSNSRSEMNVSTLELGDSALYLCASSLGGNIYNEQFFGPGTRLTVL.

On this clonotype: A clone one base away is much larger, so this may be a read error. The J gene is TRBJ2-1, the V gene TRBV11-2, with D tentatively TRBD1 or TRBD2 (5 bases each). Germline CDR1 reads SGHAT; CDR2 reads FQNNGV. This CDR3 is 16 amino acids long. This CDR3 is CPSSLRAEGGGGEQFF. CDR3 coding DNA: TGTCCCAGCAGCTTACGGGCGGAAGGTGGGGGTGGTGAGCAGTTCTTC.

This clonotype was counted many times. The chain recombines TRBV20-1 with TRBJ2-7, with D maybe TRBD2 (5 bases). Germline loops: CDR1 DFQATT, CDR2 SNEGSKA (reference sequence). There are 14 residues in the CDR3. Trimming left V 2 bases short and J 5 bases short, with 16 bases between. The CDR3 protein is CSARNLAEQHEQYF. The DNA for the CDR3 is TGCAGTGCTAGAAATCTAGCCGAGCAACACGAGCAGTACTTC.

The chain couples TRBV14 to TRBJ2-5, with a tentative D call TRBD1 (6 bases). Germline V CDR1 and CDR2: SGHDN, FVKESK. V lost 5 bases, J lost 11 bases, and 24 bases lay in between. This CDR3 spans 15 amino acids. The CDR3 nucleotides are TGTGCCAGCAGCGGACAGTCAGTAGTCAAGAATGAGCAGTACTTC. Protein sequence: CASSGQSVVKNEQYF.

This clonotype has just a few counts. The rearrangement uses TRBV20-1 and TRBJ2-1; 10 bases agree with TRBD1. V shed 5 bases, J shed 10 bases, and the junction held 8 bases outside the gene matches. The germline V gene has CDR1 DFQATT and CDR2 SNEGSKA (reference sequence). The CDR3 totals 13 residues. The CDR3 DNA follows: TGCAGTGCTCAGAGACAGGGGGCTGGGGAGCAGTTCTTC. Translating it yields CSAQRQGAGEQFF.

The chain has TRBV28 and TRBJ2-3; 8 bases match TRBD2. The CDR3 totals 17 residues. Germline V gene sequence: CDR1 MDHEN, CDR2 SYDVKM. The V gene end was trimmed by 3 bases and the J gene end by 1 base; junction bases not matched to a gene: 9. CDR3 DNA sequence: TGTGCCAGCAGTTTTTGGGACGGGAGGGCCGGCACAGATACGCAGTATTTT. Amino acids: CASSFWDGRAGTDTQYF.

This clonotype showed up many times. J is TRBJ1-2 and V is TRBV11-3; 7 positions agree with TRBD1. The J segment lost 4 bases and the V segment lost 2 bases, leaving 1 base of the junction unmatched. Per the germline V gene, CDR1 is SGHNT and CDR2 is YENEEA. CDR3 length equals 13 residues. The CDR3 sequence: CASSLSGGYGYTF. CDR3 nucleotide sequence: TGTGCCAGCAGCTTATCAGGGGGCTATGGCTACACCTTC.

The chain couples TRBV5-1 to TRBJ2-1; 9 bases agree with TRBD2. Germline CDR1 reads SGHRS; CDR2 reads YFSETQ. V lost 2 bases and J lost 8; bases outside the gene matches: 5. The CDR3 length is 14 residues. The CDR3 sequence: CASSLQTSGDEQFF. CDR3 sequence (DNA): TGCGCCAGCAGCTTACAGACTAGCGGCGATGAGCAGTTCTTC.